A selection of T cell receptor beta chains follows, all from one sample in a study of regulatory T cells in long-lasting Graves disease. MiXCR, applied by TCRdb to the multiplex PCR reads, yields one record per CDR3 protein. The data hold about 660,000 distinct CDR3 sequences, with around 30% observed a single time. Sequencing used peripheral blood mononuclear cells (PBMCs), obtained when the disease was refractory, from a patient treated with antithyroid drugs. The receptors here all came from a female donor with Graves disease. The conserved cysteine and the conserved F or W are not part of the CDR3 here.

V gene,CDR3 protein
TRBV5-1,ASRKGTGGPGYT
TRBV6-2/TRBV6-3,ASSSPGQKDTEAF
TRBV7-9,ASSPTTGWNGYT
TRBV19,ASSIGGRRNTEAF
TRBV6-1,ASSQGVNTEAF
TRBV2,ASRSRLNTEAF
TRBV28,ASRNPEKLF
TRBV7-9,ASSLNSLYEQY
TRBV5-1,ASSLEASSSNEQF
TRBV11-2,ASSLGSGRDQPQH
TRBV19,ASSMRGASTEAF
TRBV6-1,ASSEARPNRNQPQH
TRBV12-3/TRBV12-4,ASHPGWTEAF
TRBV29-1,SVDARTNYGYT
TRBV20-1,SAEGGQYEQY
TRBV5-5,ASSYSFGSSGPGTEAF
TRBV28,ASSSDREGNQPQH
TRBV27,ASSPGTGIETEAF
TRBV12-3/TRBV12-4,ASTQGTPRGYT
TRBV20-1,SAIVGAGNGETQY
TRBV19,ASMVVVGTEAF
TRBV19,ASSTSGTDPGYT
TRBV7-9,ASSPQGAGLPQH
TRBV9,ASSVATGSGSPLH
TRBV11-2,ASSLSAGVETQY
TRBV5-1,ASRAHGRQETQY
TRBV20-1,SVSGGVNQPQH
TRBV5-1,ASSLGTGRMNTEAF
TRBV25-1,AVQGARNYGYT
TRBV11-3,ASSLDGTYNEQF
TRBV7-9,ASSLNNNQPQH
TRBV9,ASSKPGTSGYNEQF